The next 6 T cell receptor beta chains were all read from a single sample in a study of blood T cells in healthy people across ages. Then a second PCR, running roughly 7 to 11 cycles, was carried out with a sample-barcoded 5' primer and a J-beta primer mix. Each CDR3 protein is one row after TCRdb ran MiXCR on the 5' RACE reads. The repertoire holds approximately 780,000 distinct CDR3 sequences, under 30% seen once, with approximately 2.9% in the top ten. These data also featured in a second study, about T cells of mothers and their children.

Sequenced sample: blood. The receptors were gathered from a boy under 18 in good health.

The chain uses TRBV11-2 and TRBJ2-1; weak D call: TRBD2 (5 bases). The end of the DNA fits TRBJ2-5 better, so the J call may be wrong. The CDR3 runs to 14 residues. Germline values: CDR1 SGHAT, CDR2 FQNNGV. CDR3 amino acids: CASSRTGIRETQYF. CDR3 nucleotide sequence: TGTGCCAGCAGCCGGACGGGGATCCGAGAGACCCAGTACTTC.

The chain carries TRBV5-1 and TRBJ2-3, with TRBD2 as a possible D gene (6 bases). This CDR3 is built from 13 residues. CDR1 SGHRS and CDR2 YFSETQ come from the germline V gene. V was cut by 0 bases and J by 4 bases, with 6 bases left in between. CDR3: CASSLASADTQYF. CDR3 DNA sequence: TGCGCCAGCAGCTTGGCTAGCGCAGATACGCAGTATTTT.

This clonotype was detected only a few times. V usage is TRBV10-3 and J usage is TRBJ2-5, with D hard to call. The CDR3 contains 15 residues. Germline values: CDR1 ENHRY, CDR2 SYGVKD. With 6 bases removed from V and 2 bases from J, the gap between germline ends came to 16 bases. The CDR3 here is CAISLTRDGQETQYF. CDR3 sequence (DNA): TGTGCCATCAGCCTGACAAGGGATGGGCAAGAGACCCAGTACTTC.

V is TRBV7-9 and J is TRBJ1-1; D remains ambiguous. The germline V and J ends were trimmed by 3 bases and 7 bases, with 12 bases remaining between them. This CDR3 has 13 amino acids. Germline V CDR1 and CDR2: SEHNR, FQNEAQ (reference sequence). The chain's CDR3 is CASSLPVLSEAFF. Here the CDR3 DNA reads TGTGCCAGCAGCTTGCCCGTCCTTAGTGAAGCTTTCTTT.

This clonotype appeared a few times. V is TRBV5-1 and J is TRBJ1-1, with D perhaps TRBD1 (5 bases). The CDR3 spans 13 residues. The V and J ends lost 5 bases and 0 bases respectively, with 8 bases between them. CDR1 and CDR2 (germline): SGHRS, YFSETQ. The CDR3 is CASRTDMNTEAFF. The CDR3 DNA reads TGCGCCAGCAGGACAGATATGAACACTGAAGCTTTCTTT. Full variable domain (remainder filled in from reference TRBV5-1 and TRBJ1-1): KAGVTQTPRYLIKTRGQQVTLSCSPISGHRSVSWYQQTPGQGLQFLFEYFSETQRNKGNFPGRFSGRQFSNSRSEMNVSTLELGDSALYLCASRTDMNTEAFFGQGTRLTVV.

This clonotype is a singleton in its sample. J is TRBJ1-3 and V is TRBV14, with D perhaps matching TRBD1 (5 bases). The CDR3 is 12 amino acids. The germline CDR1 and CDR2 sequences are SGHDN and FVKESK. Trimming took 4 bases from V and 9 from J, leaving 10 bases between them. CDR3 in DNA: TGTGCCAGCAGCCCCCTGGGGGTCACCATATATTTT. This encodes CASSPLGVTIYF.